This T cell receptor (beta chain) is from a study of patients and donors after allogeneic stem cell transplantation. The germline gives CDR1 LNHNV, CDR2 YYDKDF (reference sequence). This CDR3 is 13 amino acids long. V gave up 6 bases and J gave up 6 bases, with 11 bases separating them. TCRdb reanalysed the RT-PCR reads using MiXCR and keeps one entry per CDR3 protein. Of approximately 150,000 distinct CDR3 sequences detected, nearly 25% appear once; the ten largest clones hold 26%. V gene TRBV15 combines with J gene TRBJ2-2; a weak D match, TRBD2 (5 bases). The TCR originated in a human donor who was either an allogeneic HSCT recipient or a stem cell or donor lymphocyte infusion donor (not recorded which). It is not recorded whose cells these are; they may come from a transplant donor. The specimen sequenced was blood, either unsorted or a sorted T cell fraction (not recorded which). For the CDR3, the DNA is TGTGCCACCAGTCTGAGGGAGTCCGGGGAGCTGTTTTTT. Amino acids: CATSLRESGELFF.